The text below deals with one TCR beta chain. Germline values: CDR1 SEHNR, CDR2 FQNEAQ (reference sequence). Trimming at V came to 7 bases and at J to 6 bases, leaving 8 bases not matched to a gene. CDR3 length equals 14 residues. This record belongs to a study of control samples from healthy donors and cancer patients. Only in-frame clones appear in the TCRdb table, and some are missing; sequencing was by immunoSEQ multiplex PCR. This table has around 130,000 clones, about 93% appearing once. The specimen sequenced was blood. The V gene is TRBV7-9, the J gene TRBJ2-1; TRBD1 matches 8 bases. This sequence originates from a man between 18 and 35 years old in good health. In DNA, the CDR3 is TGTGCCAGCACCAACGGACAGGGTTCCAATGAGCAGTTCTTC. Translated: CASTNGQGSNEQFF.